The rows below give T cell receptor beta chains drawn from one sample of a study of shared clonotypes between healthy human individuals. Profiling relied on immunoSEQ multiplex PCR, and the TCRdb table lists in-frame clones only, not all of them. The table lists approximately 500,000 clones, 60% to 80% of them singletons, with approximately 12% in the top ten. The sample taken for sequencing was PBMCs. These receptors came from a woman aged 40 to 50 in good health. Some clones in this sample may be carry-over from other donors' samples. Each CDR3 is given with its conserved first and last residue. The D gene is left open where the match is weak. Only some rows state a clone size, as once, few, many or a class for expanded clones.

j_call	clone_size	v_call	d_call	cdr3_nt	cdr3_aa
TRBJ2-1	-	TRBV5-6	-	TGTGCCAGCAGCATAGGAACAAGCTCCTACAATGAGCAGTTCTTC	CASSIGTSSYNEQFF
TRBJ2-1	-	TRBV7-8	-	TGTGCCAGCAGCTTTGGGGGGGGCAATCCATCCTACAATGAGCAGTTCTTC	CASSFGGGNPSYNEQFF
TRBJ1-5	-	TRBV13	-	TGTGCCAGCAGCTTAGGCATAGGCAATCAGCCCCAGCATTTT	CASSLGIGNQPQHF
TRBJ2-5	-	TRBV5-4	TRBD2	TGTGCCAGCAGTCTGAAACTAGCGGGAGAGGAGACCCAGTACTTC	CASSLKLAGEETQYF
TRBJ2-2	-	TRBV19	-	TGTGCCAGTAAGATCCCTTTGGGCGGCACCGGGGAGCTGTTTTTT	CASKIPLGGTGELFF
TRBJ1-2	-	TRBV5-4	-	TGTGCCAGCAGCGCCTTGGGGAGGGGCTATGGCTACACCTTC	CASSALGRGYGYTF
TRBJ2-2	-	TRBV5-1	-	TGCGCCAGCAGCTTTTGGAGCACCGGGGAGCTGTTTTTT	CASSFWSTGELFF
TRBJ2-5	-	TRBV29-1	-	TGCAGCGTTGAACCACAGATGAGCCCCGATGAGACCCAGTACTTC	CSVEPQMSPDETQYF
TRBJ1-1	-	TRBV5-1	-	TGCGCCAGCAGCTTGGATGGGGCGAACACTGAAGCTTTCTTT	CASSLDGANTEAFF
TRBJ2-5	once	TRBV4-2	TRBD2	TGTGCCAGCAGCCAAGGCGGGAGGGCCCAAGAGACCCAGTACTTC	CASSQGGRAQETQYF
TRBJ2-7	-	TRBV28	-	TGTGCCAGCAGTTTCTCATACCGGCGAGACAGAAACTACGAGCAGTACTTC	CASSFSYRRDRNYEQYF
TRBJ1-5	-	TRBV19	-	TGTGCCAGTAGTATTAGTGATCCTCAGCCCCAGCATTTT	CASSISDPQPQHF
TRBJ2-7	-	TRBV10-2	TRBD1	TGCGCCAGCACGACAGGGGGTAGGGACGAGCAGTACTTC	CASTTGGRDEQYF
TRBJ2-1	-	TRBV2	TRBD2	TGTGCCAGCAGTCCCTCGGGGGGGCGGTGGAATGAGCAGTTCTTC	CASSPSGGRWNEQFF
TRBJ2-5	-	TRBV5-5	-	TGTGCCAGCAGCTTGTTTAGACTACTACAAGAGACCCAGTACTTC	CASSLFRLLQETQYF
TRBJ2-1	many	TRBV5-4	TRBD1	TGTGCCAGCAGCCGGACAGGGGTGGGTGAGCAGTTCTTC	CASSRTGVGEQFF
TRBJ2-5	-	TRBV7-9	-	TGTGCCAGCAGCCCTTATAAGGAGACCCAGTACTTC	CASSPYKETQYF
TRBJ2-7	-	TRBV2	-	TGTGCCAGCAGTGGTTTTAGCGAGTTCTCCGAGCAGTACTTC	CASSGFSEFSEQYF
TRBJ2-7	-	TRBV11-2	-	TGTGCCAGCAGCTTAGTTGGAGGCGAGCAGTACTTC	CASSLVGGEQYF
TRBJ2-3	-	TRBV12-5	-	TGTGCTAGTGGTAGGGGAGCGCCTAGCACAGATACGCAGTATTTT	CASGRGAPSTDTQYF
TRBJ2-7	-	TRBV2	-	TGTGCCAGCAGCCGGGTTTCCGAGCAGTACTTC	CASSRVSEQYF
TRBJ2-3	-	TRBV19	-	TGTGCCAGTAGCTGGGGACGGAACCTCGGATATAGCACAGATACGCAGTATTTT	CASSWGRNLGYSTDTQYF
TRBJ2-2	-	TRBV25-1	-	TGTGCCAGCAGTGAATATAAAGACACCGGGGAGCTGTTTTTT	CASSEYKDTGELFF